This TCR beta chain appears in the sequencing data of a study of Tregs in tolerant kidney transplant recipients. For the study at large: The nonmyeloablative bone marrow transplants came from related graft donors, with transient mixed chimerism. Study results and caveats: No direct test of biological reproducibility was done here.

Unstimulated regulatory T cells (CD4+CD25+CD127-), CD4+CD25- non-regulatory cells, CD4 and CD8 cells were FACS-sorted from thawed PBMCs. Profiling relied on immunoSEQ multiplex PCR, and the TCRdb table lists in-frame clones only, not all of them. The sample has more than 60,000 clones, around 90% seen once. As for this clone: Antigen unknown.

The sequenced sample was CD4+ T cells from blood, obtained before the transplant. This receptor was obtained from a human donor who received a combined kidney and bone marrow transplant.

The chain's CDR3 is CASSLSQGRVGQPQHF. In nucleotides, the CDR3 is TGTGCCAGCAGCTTGAGCCAGGGGAGGGTTGGTCAGCCCCAGCATTTT. The chain combines TRBV5-6 with TRBJ1-5; a weak D match, TRBD1 (6 bases). This CDR3 spans 16 amino acids. Germline V gene data show CDR1 as SGHDT and CDR2 as YYEEEE. V lost 1 base and J lost 6, with 17 bases in between. The full variable domain, rest sourced from reference TRBV5-6 and TRBJ1-5, is DAGVTQSPTHLIKTRGQQVTLRCSPKSGHDTVSWYQQALGQGPQFIFQYYEEEERQRGNFPDRFSGHQFPNYSSELNVNALLLGDSALYLCASSLSQGRVGQPQHFGDGTRLSIL.